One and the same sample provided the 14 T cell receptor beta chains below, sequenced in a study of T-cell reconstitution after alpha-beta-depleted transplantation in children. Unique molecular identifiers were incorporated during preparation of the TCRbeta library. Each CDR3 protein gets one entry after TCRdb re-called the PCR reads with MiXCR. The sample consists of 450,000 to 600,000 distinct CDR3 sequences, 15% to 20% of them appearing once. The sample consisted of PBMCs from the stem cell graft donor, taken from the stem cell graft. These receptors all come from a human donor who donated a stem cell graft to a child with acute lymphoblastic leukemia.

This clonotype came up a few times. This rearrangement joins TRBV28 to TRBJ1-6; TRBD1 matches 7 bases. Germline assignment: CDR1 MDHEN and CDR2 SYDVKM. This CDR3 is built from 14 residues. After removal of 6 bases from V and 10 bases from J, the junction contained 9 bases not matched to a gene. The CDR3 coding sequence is TGTGCCAGCAGGACACAGGGGTATAGGTCACCCCTCCACTTT. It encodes CASRTQGYRSPLHF.

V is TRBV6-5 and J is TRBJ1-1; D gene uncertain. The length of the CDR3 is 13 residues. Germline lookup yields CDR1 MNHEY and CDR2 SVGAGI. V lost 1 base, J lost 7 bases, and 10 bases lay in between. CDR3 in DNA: TGTGCCAGCAGTTACTTGGAAACATTTGAAGCTTTCTTT. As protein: CASSYLETFEAFF.

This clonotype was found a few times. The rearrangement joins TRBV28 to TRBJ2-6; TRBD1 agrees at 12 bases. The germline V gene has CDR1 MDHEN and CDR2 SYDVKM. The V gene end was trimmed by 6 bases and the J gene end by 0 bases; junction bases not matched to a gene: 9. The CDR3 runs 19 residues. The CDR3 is CASRWRGTGGRSGANVLTF. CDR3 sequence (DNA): TGTGCCAGCAGGTGGAGGGGGACAGGGGGCCGCTCTGGGGCCAACGTCCTGACTTTC.

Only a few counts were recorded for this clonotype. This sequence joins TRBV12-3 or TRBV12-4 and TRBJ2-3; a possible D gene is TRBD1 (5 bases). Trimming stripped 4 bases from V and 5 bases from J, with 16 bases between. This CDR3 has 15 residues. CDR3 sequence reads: CASSWARARRDTQYF. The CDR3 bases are TGTGCCAGCAGTTGGGCCAGGGCCCGCAGAGATACGCAGTATTTT.

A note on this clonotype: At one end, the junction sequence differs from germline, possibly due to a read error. CDR3: CASSWGTGGLIF. The CDR3 DNA reads as TGTGCCAGCAGCTGGGGGACTGGCGGTCTTATCTTC. The rearrangement links TRBV5-6 to TRBJ2-7, with D perhaps matching TRBD2 (6 bases). This CDR3 is built from 12 residues. CDR1 is SGHDT, CDR2 YYEEEE, per germline.

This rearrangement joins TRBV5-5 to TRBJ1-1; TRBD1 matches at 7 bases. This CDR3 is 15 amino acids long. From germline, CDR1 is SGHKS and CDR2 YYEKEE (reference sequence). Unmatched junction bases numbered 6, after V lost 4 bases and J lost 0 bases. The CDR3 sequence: CASSSDRVMNTEAFF. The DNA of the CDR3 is TGTGCCAGCAGCAGTGACAGGGTGATGAACACTGAAGCTTTCTTT.

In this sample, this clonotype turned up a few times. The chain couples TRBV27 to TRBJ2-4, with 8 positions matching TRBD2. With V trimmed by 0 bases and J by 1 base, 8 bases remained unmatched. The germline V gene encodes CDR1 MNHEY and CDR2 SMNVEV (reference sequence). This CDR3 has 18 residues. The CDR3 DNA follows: TGTGCCAGCAGTTTATCGGTTCAGCGGGGGAGGGCCAAAAACATTCAGTACTTC. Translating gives CASSLSVQRGRAKNIQYF.

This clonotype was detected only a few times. The CDR3 is CASSLRGQGYEQYF. CDR3 nucleotides: TGTGCCAGCAGCCTGCGGGGACAGGGCTACGAGCAGTACTTC. The chain has TRBV27 and TRBJ2-7, with 9 bases lining up with TRBD1. The CDR3 loop spans 14 amino acids. Germline lookup yields CDR1 MNHEY and CDR2 SMNVEV (reference sequence). After removal of 6 bases from V and 3 bases from J, the junction contained 6 bases not matched to a gene.

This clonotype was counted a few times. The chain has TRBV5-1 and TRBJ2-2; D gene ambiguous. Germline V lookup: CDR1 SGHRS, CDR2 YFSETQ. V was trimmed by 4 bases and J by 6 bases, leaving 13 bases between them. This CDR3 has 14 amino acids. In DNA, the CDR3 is TGCGCCAGCAGCGCTCCCCTGGGCTCCGGGGAGCTGTTTTTT. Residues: CASSAPLGSGELFF.

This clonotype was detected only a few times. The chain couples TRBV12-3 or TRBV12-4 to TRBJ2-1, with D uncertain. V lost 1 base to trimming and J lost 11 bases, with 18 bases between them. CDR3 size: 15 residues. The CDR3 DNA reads TGTGCCAGCAGTTTAGAGGGTGGTCCCCCAGGAAAGCAGTTCTTC. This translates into CASSLEGGPPGKQFF.

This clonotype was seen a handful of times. CDR3 sequence: CASSFGQTSNQPQHF. For the CDR3, the DNA is TGTGCCAGCAGTTTTGGACAGACTAGCAATCAGCCCCAGCATTTT. The chain combines TRBV27 with TRBJ1-5, with a possible D match to TRBD1 (6 bases). The V end lost 3 bases, the J end lost 0 bases, and 9 bases lay between the germline ends. The CDR3 runs to 15 residues. CDR1 is MNHEY, CDR2 SMNVEV, per germline (reference sequence).

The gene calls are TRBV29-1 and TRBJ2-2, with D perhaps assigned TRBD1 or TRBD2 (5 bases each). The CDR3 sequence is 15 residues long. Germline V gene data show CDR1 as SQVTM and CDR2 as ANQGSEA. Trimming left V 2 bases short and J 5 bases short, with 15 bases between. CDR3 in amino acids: CSVEPSGTETGELFF. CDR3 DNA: TGCAGCGTTGAACCGTCAGGGACGGAAACCGGGGAGCTGTTTTTT.

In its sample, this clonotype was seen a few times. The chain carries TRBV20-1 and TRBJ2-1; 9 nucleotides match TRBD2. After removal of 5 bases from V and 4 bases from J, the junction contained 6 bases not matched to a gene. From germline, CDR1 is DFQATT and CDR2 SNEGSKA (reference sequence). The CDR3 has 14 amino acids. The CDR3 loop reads CSASLAGIYNEQFF. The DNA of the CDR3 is TGCAGTGCTTCCCTAGCGGGGATTTACAATGAGCAGTTCTTC.

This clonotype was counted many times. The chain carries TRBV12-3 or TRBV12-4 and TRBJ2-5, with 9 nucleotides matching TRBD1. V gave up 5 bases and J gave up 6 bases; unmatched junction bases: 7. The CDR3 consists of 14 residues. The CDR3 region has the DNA TGTGCCAGCAGTCCTACAGGGGGCGGGAAGACCCAGTACTTC. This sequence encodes CASSPTGGGKTQYF.